This T cell receptor (beta chain) originates from a study of blood T cell repertoires in COVID-19. On the study more broadly: Material from acute and convalescent COVID-19 was sourced from the United States, Italy and Spain. Sample material is recorded as cDNA or gDNA derived from T cells, B-cell-depleted T cells, or PBMCs.

As originally analysed: Researchers report that nucleated cell counts were estimated from reference gene primer amplification. Profiling relied on immunoSEQ multiplex PCR, and the TCRdb table lists in-frame clones only, not all of them. That table supplies the V and J calls and clone size; D and trimming were determined from the DNA. The sample holds roughly 380,000 clones, approximately 81% seen once. V was clipped by 1 base and J by 6 bases; unmatched bases: 8. This CDR3 comprises 16 residues. Germline assignment: CDR1 MNHEY and CDR2 SMNVEV (reference sequence). The sequencing input was peripheral blood. This sequence was found in a woman younger than 30 with acute or convalescent COVID-19. The V call is TRBV27, the J call TRBJ1-5, with TRBD1 identical over 8 bases. CDR3 sequence: CASSLLGQGAFQPQHF. The CDR3, as DNA: TGTGCCAGCAGTTTATTAGGGCAGGGGGCTTTTCAGCCCCAGCATTTT.